One TCR beta chain is described in this entry. Its antigen is undetermined. This CDR3 contains 13 residues. The V and J ends lost 1 base and 3 bases respectively, with 7 bases between them. Unique molecular identifiers were incorporated when the TCRbeta library was constructed. TCRdb called the PCR reads again in MiXCR, with one record for every CDR3 protein. The sample includes over 200,000 distinct CDR3 sequences, approximately 8.4% of them seen just once. This sample is drawn from a study of T-cell reconstitution after alpha-beta-depleted transplantation in children. Study observations and caveats: The origin of alpha-beta T cells about two months after transplant was reportedly several hundred expanded graft clones. Surviving recipient T cells and thymic progenitors accounted for the high day-60 TCRbeta diversity observed in some patients.

The V gene is TRBV12-3 or TRBV12-4, the J gene TRBJ2-7; D is unresolved. Specimen: PBMCs, mostly from graft donor cells, collected 360 days after TCRalphabeta/CD19-depleted stem cell transplant. The receptor comes from a male patient between 2 and 10 years old who had a stem cell transplant for acute myeloid leukemia, so the T cells may come from the graft donor. CDR3 protein: CASSLDPNYEQYF. CDR3 nucleotide sequence: TGTGCCAGCAGTTTAGACCCTAACTACGAGCAGTACTTC.